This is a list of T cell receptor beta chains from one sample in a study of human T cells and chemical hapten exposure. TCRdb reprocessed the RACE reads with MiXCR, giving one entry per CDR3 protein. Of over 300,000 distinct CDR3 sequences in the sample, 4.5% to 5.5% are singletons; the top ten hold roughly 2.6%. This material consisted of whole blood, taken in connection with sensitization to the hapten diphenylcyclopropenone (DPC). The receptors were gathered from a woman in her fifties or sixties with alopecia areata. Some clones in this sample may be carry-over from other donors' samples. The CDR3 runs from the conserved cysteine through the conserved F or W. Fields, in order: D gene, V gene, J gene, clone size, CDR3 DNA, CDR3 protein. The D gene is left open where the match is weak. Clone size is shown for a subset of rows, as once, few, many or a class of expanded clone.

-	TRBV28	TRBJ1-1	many	TGTGCCAGCAGTTTATGGGACAAAGAAGCTTTCTTT	CASSLWDKEAFF
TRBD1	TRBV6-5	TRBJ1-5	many	TGTGCCAGCAGTTACGGGACAGGGAGGGAGCCCCAGCATTTT	CASSYGTGREPQHF
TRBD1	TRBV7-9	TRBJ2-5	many	TGTGCCAGCAGTGGGACAGGGGGCGCCCCGGAGACCCAGTACTTC	CASSGTGGAPETQYF
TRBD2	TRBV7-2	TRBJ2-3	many	TGTGCCAGCAGCCTTAGACTAGCGGGTAGCACAGATACGCAGTATTTT	CASSLRLAGSTDTQYF
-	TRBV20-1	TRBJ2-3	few	TGCAGTGCTGTGCCCGGCACAGATACGCAGTATTTT	CSAVPGTDTQYF
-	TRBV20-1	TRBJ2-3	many	TGCAGTGCTAGGAGATGGGGCGAGGGGCCAGATACGCAGTATTTT	CSARRWGEGPDTQYF
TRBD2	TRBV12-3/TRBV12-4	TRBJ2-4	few	TGTGCCAGCAGTTTAATCGGACTAGCGGTAGCCAAAAACATTCAGTACTTC	CASSLIGLAVAKNIQYF
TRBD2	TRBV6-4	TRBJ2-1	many	TGTGCCACCAGAAGACCGGGACTAGCGGGAGTAAATGAGCAGTTCTTC	CATRRPGLAGVNEQFF
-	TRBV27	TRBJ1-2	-	TGTGCCAGCAGTCTACACTCGGGGGCCTATGGCTACACCTTC	CASSLHSGAYGYTF
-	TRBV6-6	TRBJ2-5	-	TGTGCCAGCAGTTACACCAGGCAAGAGACCCAGTACTTC	CASSYTRQETQYF
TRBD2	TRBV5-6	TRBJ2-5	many	TGTGCCAGCAGCTTGTCCCCTGTAGCGGGGGGAGAGACCCAGTACTTC	CASSLSPVAGGETQYF